This T cell receptor (beta chain) was captured by sequencing in a study of blood T cell repertoires in COVID-19. Study-level information: Italy, Spain and the United States were the sources of the convalescent and acute COVID-19 samples. T cells, B-cell-depleted T cells, or PBMCs provided the cDNA or gDNA that served as material.

V was clipped by 2 bases and J by 5 bases, with 10 bases between them. Germline assignment: CDR1 MDHEN and CDR2 SYDVKM. The CDR3 is 14 residues long. In the study's own analysis: By means of reference gene primer amplification, nucleated cell counts were estimated. Assay used: immunoSEQ multiplex PCR; TCRdb lists only in-frame clones, some missing. V, J and clone size reflect that table, while D and trimming were determined from the DNA. The sample yields 270,000 or so clones, 84% seen once. The receptor was derived from a human donor in a cohort sampled during active COVID-19. Sample: peripheral blood. This chain joins TRBV28 and TRBJ2-1, with TRBD2 as a possible D gene (5 bases). The CDR3 DNA reads TGTGCCAGCAGTTTAGACGGGGTCGACAATGAGCAGTTCTTC. This sequence encodes CASSLDGVDNEQFF.